This TCR beta chain was observed in a study of human T cells and chemical hapten exposure. Unique molecular identifiers were attached to individual cDNA molecules within the library. One entry per CDR3 protein results from TCRdb running MiXCR on the RACE reads. In the table there are just under 350,000 distinct CDR3 sequences, around 6.9% of which are singletons. This clonotype was detected many times. Sample time point: patch test 1, 2 weeks after DPC sensitization. Treatment described: therapeutic diphenylcyclopropenone sensitization with weekly scalp DPC. The sample was whole blood, taken in connection with sensitization to the hapten diphenylcyclopropenone (DPC). The clonotype was recovered from a woman under 30 with alopecia areata. Some clones in this sample may be carry-over from other donors' samples.

The CDR3: CSAPGQSYEQYF. CDR3 in DNA: TGCAGTGCTCCGGGACAGTCCTACGAGCAGTACTTC. The chain has TRBV20-1 and TRBJ2-7; 7 nucleotides align to TRBD1. Germline lookup yields CDR1 DFQATT and CDR2 SNEGSKA (reference sequence). CDR3 size: 12 residues. The J segment lost 1 base and the V segment lost 5 bases, leaving 2 bases of the junction unmatched.